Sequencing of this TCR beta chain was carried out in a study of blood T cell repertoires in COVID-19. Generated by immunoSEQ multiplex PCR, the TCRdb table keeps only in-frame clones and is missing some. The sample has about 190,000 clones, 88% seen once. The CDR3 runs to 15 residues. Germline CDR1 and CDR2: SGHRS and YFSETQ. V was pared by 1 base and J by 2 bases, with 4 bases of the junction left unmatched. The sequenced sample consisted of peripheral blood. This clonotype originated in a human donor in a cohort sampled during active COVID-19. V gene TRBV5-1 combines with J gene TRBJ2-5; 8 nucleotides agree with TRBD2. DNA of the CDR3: TGCGCCAGCAGCTTGTTACTAGCGGAACAAGAGACCCAGTACTTC. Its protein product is CASSLLLAEQETQYF.